Each of the 2 T cell receptor beta chains below was sequenced from the same sample in a study of CXCR3-negative and CXCR3-positive naive CD8 T cells. The antigens of these receptors remain unknown. The libraries of TRB cDNA were prepared using 5' RACE with UMI labels. TCRdb re-called the 5' RACE reads and gives one entry per CDR3 protein, without DNA. This table holds around 140,000 distinct CDR3 sequences. Study-wide findings and caveats: CXCR3-positive naive cells had more hydrophobic TRB CDR3s than CXCR3-negative naive cells.

The material sequenced was naive CXCR3+ CD8+ T cells from blood. Described subset: CD45RO-CCR7+CD27+CD95- naive CD8+ T cells expressing CXCR3 (TNR3+). Receptors were obtained from a human donor in good health. Some clones in this sample may be carry-over from other donors' samples.

This chain links TRBV5-4 with TRBJ2-7; the D gene TCRdb calls, TRBD2, cannot be checked with no DNA. CDR1 is SGHNT and CDR2 is YYREEE in the germline V gene (reference sequence). CDR3 length: 15 residues. This CDR3 is CASSLAVGITYEQYF. The full variable domain, rest sourced from reference TRBV5-4 and TRBJ2-7, is ETGVTQSPTHLIKTRGQQVTLRCSSQSGHNTVSWYQQALGQGPQFIFQYYREEENGRGNFPPRFSGLQFPNYSSELNVNALELDDSALYLCASSLAVGITYEQYFGPGTRLTVT.

The chain uses TRBV9 and TRBJ2-7; TCRdb calls TRBD1, which cannot be checked without DNA. The V gene's germline CDR1 is SGDLS and CDR2 YYNGEE. The CDR3 spans 16 residues. The CDR3 region is CASSVAPSDRPYEQYF.